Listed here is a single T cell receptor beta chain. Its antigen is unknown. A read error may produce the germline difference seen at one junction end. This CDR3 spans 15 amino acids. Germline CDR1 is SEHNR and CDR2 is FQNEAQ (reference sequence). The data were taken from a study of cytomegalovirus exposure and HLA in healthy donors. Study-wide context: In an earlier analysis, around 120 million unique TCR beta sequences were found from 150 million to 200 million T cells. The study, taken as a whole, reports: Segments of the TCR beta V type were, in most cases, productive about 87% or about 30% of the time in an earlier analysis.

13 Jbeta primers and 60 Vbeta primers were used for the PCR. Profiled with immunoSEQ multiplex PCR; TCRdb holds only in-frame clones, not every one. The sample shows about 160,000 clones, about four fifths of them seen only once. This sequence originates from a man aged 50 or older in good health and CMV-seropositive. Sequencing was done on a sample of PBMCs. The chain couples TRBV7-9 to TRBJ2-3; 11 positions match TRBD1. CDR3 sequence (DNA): TGTTCCAGCAGCTGGGGGACAGGGGGAGTGGATACGCAGTATTTT. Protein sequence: CSSSWGTGGVDTQYF.